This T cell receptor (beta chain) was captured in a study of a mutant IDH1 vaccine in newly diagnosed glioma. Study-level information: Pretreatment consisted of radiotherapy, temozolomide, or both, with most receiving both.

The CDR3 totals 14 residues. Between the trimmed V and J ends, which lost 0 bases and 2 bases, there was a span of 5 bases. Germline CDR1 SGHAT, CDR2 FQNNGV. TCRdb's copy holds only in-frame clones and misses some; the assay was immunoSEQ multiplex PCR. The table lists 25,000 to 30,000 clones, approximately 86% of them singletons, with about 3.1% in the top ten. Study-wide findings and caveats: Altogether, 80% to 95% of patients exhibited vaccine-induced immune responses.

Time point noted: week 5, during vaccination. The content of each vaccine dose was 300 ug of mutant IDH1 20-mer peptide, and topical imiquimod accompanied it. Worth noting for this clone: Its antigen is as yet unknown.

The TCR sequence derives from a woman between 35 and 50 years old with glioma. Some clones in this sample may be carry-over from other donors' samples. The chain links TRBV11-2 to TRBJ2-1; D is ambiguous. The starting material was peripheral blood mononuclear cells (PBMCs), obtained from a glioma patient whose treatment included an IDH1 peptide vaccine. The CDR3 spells CASSLDGAYNEQFF. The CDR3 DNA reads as TGTGCCAGCAGCTTAGATGGGGCCTACAATGAGCAGTTCTTC.